This T cell receptor (beta chain) was found in a study of blood T cells in healthy people across ages. The authors ran a second PCR of roughly 6 to 12 cycles using a sample-barcoded 5' primer and a J-beta primer mix. TCRdb redid the calling of the 5' RACE reads with MiXCR, one entry per CDR3 protein. The table lists 450,000 to 650,000 distinct CDR3 sequences, around 24% of them singletons. Trimming removed 3 bases from V and 0 bases from J; junction bases left unmatched: 7. Germline values: CDR1 SGHNT, CDR2 YYREEE (reference sequence). This CDR3 is 18 amino acids long. The same sample was also used in a study of T cells of mothers and their children. That source notes: Biologically related mothers and children overlapped slightly more than unrelated pairs, a non-significant difference.

This sequence joins TRBV5-4 and TRBJ2-3, with TRBD2 matching over 13 bases. This receptor was identified in a boy younger than 18 in good health. Input material: blood. This CDR3 reads CASSSGGLAGPSTDTQYF. CDR3 nucleotide sequence: TGTGCCAGCAGCTCGGGGGGACTAGCGGGACCTAGCACAGATACGCAGTATTTT.